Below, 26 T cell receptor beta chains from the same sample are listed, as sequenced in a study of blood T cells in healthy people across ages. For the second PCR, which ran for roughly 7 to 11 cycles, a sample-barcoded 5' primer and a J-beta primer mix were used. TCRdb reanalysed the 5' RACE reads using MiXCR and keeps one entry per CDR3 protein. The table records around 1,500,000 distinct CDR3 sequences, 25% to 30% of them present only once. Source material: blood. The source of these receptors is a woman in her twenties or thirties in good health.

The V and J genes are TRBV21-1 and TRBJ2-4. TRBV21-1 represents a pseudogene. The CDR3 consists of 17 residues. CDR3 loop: CASSKVWGIPAKNIQYF. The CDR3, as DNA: TGTGCCAGCAGCAAAGTCTGGGGAATCCCAGCCAAAAACATTCAGTACTTC.

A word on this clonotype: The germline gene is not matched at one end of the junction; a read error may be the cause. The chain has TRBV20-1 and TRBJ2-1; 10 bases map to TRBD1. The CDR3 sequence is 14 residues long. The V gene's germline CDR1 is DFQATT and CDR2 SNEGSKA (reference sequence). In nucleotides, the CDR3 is TGCAGTGCTTGGACAGGGGGTGGATACAGTGAGCAGTTCTTC. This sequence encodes CSAWTGGGYSEQFF.

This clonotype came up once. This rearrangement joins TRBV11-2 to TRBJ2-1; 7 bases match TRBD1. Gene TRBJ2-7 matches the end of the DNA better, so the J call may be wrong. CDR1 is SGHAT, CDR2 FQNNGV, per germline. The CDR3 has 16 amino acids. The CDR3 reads CASSRIQGIGHNEQYF. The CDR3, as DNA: TGTGCCAGCAGCCGGATACAGGGGATAGGCCACAATGAGCAGTACTTC.

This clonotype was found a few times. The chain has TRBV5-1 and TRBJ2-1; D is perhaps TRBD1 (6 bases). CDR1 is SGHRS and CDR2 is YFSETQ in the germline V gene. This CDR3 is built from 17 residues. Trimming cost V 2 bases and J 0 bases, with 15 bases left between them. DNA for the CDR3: TGCGCCAGCAGCTTAAATCAGCAGGGGAGCTCCTACAATGAGCAGTTCTTC. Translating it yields CASSLNQQGSSYNEQFF.

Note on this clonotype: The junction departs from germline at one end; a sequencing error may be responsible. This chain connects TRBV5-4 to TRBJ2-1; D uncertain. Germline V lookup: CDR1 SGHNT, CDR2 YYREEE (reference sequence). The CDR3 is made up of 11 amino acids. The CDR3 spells CASGLVQEQFF. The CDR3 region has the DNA TGTGCCAGCGGCTTGGTGCAGGAGCAGTTCTTC.

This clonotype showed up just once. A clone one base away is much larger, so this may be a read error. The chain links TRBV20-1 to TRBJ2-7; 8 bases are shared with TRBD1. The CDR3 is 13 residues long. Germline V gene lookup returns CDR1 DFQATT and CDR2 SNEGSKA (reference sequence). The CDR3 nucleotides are TGCAATGCTAGACAGGGGACCGCCTACGAGCAGTACTTC. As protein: CNARQGTAYEQYF.

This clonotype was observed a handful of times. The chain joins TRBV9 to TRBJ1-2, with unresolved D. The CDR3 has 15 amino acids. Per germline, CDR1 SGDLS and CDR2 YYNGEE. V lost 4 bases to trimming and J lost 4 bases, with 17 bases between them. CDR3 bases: TGTGCCAGCAGCATCCCCGGGATGGGGAGCTATGGCTACACCTTC. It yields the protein CASSIPGMGSYGYTF.

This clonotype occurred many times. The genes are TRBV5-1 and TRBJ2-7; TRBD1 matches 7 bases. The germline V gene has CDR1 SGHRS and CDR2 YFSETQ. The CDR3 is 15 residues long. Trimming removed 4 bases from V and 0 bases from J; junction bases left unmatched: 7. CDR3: CASSVPRDSSYEQYF. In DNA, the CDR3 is TGCGCCAGCAGCGTACCCCGGGACAGCTCCTACGAGCAGTACTTC.

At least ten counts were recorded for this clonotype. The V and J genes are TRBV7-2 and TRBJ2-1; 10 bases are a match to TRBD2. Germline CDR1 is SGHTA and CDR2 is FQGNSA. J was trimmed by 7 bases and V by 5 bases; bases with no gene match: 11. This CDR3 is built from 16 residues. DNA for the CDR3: TGTGCCAGCAGCACCTCTAGCGGGAGAGGTATTAATGAGCAGTTCTTC. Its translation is CASSTSSGRGINEQFF. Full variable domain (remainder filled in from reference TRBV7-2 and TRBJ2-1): GAGVSQSPSNKVTEKGKDVELRCDPISGHTALYWYRQSLGQGLEFLIYFQGNSAPDKSGLPSDRFSAERTGGSVSTLTIQRTQQEDSAVYLCASSTSSGRGINEQFFGPGTRLTVL.

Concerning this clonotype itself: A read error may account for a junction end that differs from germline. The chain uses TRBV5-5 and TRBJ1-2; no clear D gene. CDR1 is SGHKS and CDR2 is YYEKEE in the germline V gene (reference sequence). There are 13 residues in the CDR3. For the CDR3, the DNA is TGTGCCAGCAGCTTGGGGACCAGCTATGACTACACCTTC. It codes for CASSLGTSYDYTF. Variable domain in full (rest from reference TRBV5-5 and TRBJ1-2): DAGVTQSPTHLIKTRGQQVTLRCSPISGHKSVSWYQQVLGQGPQFIFQYYEKEERGRGNFPDRFSARQFPNYSSELNVNALLLGDSALYLCASSLGTSYDYTFGSGTRLTVV.

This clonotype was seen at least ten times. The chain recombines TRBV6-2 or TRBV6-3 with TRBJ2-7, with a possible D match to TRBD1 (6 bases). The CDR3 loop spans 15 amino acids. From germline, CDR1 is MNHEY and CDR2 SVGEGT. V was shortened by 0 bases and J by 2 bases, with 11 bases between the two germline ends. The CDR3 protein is CASSYSGTRTYEQYF. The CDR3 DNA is TGTGCCAGCAGTTACTCAGGGACAAGAACCTACGAGCAGTACTTC.

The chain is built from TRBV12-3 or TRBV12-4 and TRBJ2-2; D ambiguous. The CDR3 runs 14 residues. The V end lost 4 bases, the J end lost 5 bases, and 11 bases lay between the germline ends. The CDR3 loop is CASSSLGWTGELFF. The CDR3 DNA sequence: TGTGCCAGCAGTTCCCTCGGCTGGACCGGGGAGCTGTTTTTT.

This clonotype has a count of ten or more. CDR3 in DNA: TGTGCCAGCAGTTTTATTAATGACCCTTCCGACGAGCAGTACTTC. Translating it yields CASSFINDPSDEQYF. V and J are TRBV12-3 or TRBV12-4 and TRBJ2-7; D is uncertain. V was shortened by 3 bases and J by 5 bases, with 17 bases between the two germline ends. This CDR3 comprises 15 residues.

CDR3 DNA sequence: TGTGCCAGCAAGCGGGAACAGGGAGACAATGAGCAGTTCTTC. Translation gives CASKREQGDNEQFF. The V and J genes are TRBV2 and TRBJ2-1, with D perhaps TRBD2 (7 bases). V was trimmed by 7 bases and J by 5 bases, leaving 15 bases between them. The CDR3 covers 14 residues. CDR1 is SNHLY and CDR2 is FYNNEI in the germline V gene.

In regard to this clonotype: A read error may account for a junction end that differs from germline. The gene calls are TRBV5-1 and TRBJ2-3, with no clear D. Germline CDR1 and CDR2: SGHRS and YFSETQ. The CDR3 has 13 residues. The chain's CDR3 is CASSLAPTDTRYF. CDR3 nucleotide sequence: TGCGCCAGCAGCTTGGCACCCACAGATACGCGGTATTTT.

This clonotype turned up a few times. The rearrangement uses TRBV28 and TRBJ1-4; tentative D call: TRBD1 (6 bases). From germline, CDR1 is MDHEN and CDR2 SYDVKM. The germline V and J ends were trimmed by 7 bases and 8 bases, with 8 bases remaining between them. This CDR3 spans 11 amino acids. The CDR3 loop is CASIGGEKLFF. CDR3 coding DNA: TGTGCCAGCATAGGGGGGGAAAAACTGTTTTTT.

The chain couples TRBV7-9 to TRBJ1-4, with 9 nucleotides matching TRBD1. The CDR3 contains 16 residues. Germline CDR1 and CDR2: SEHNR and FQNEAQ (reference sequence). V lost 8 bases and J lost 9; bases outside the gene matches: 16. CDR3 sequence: CASSHHRQGDLKKLFF. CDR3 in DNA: TGTGCCAGCTCCCACCACCGACAGGGGGATTTAAAAAAACTGTTTTTT.

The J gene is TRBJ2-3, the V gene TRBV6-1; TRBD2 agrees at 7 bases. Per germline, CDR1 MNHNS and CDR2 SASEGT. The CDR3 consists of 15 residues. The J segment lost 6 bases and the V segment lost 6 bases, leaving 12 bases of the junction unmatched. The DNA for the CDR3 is TGTGCCAGCAGAGTAGCGGGCAGGGTCCTGGATACGCAGTATTTT. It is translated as CASRVAGRVLDTQYF.

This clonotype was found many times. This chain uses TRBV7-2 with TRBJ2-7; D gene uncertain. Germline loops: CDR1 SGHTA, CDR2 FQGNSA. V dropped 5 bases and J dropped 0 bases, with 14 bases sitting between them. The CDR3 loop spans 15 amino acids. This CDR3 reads CASSHRARSSYEQYF. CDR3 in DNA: TGTGCCAGCAGCCACAGAGCCAGGAGCTCCTACGAGCAGTACTTC.

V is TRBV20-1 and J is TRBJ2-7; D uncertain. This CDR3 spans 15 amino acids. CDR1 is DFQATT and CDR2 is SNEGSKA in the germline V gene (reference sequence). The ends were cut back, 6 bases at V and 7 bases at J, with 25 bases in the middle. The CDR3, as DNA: TGCAGTGCGCGAAGCCCCCGGGCCCAATTGTTGGAGCAGTACTTC. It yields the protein CSARSPRAQLLEQYF.

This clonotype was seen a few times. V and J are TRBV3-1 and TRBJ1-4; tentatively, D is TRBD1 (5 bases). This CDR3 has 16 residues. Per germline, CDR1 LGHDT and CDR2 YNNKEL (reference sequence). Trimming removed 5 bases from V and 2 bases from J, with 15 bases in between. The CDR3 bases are TGTGCCAGCAGCGTTCGGGGGAGTTCGACTAATGAAAAACTGTTTTTT. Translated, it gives CASSVRGSSTNEKLFF.

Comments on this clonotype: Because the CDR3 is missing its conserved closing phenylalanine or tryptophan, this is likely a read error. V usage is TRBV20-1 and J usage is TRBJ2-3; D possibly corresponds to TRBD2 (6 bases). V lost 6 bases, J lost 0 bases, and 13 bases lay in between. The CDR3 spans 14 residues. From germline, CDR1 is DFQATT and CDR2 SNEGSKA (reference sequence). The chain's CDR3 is CSAFSGRSTDTQYL. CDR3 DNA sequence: TGCAGTGCCTTTAGCGGAAGAAGCACAGATACGCAGTATTTG.

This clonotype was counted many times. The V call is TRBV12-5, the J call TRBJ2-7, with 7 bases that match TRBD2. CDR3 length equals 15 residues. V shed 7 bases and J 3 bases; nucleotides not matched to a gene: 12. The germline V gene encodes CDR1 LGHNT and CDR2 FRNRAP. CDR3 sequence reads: CASARTRAGDYEQYF. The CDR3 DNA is TGTGCTAGTGCCCGGACTAGGGCGGGGGACTACGAGCAGTACTTC.

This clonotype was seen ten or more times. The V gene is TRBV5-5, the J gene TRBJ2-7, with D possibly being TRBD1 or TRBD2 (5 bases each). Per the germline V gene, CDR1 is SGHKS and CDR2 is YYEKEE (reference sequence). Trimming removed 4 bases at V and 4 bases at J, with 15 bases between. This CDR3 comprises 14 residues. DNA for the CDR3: TGTGCCAGCAGCGTGTGGGACGGAGAATACGAGCAGTACTTC. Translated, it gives CASSVWDGEYEQYF. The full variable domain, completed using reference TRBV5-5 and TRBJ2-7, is DAGVTQSPTHLIKTRGQQVTLRCSPISGHKSVSWYQQVLGQGPQFIFQYYEKEERGRGNFPDRFSARQFPNYSSELNVNALLLGDSALYLCASSVWDGEYEQYFGPGTRLTVT.

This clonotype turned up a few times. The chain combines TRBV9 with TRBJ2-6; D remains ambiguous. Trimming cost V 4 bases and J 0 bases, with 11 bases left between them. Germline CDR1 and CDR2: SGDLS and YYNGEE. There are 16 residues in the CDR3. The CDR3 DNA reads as TGTGCCAGCAGCTCTCGACTGCACTCTGGGGCCAACGTCCTGACTTTC. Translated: CASSSRLHSGANVLTF.

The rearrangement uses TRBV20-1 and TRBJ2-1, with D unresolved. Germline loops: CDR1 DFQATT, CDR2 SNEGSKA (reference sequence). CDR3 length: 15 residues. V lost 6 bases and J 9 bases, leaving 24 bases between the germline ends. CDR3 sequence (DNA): TGCAGTGCGGCCTTTGCTGTGCTATCTTCGGCTGAGCAGTTCTTC. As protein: CSAAFAVLSSAEQFF.